This entry lists 7 T cell receptor beta chains sequenced from one sample in a study of blood T cell repertoires in COVID-19. The data were produced by immunoSEQ multiplex PCR, yet TCRdb's version contains in-frame clones alone and is incomplete. This table has around 300,000 clones, 89% appearing once. Material for sequencing was peripheral blood. All receptors derive from a middle-aged woman who had recovered from COVID-19.

The sample holds a few counts of this clone. The chain employs TRBV28 and TRBJ2-2; D perhaps matches TRBD1 (6 bases). Germline assignment: CDR1 MDHEN and CDR2 SYDVKM. This CDR3 is built from 17 residues. The V end was cut by 6 bases, the J end by 2 bases, with 19 bases between. Here the CDR3 reads CASRQGVPGLNTGELFF. In DNA, the CDR3 is TGTGCCAGCAGACAGGGTGTACCGGGCCTCAACACCGGGGAGCTGTTTTTT. Full variable domain (outside the CDR3, taken from reference TRBV28 and TRBJ2-2): DVKVTQSSRYLVKRTGEKVFLECVQDMDHENMFWYRQDPGLGLRLIYFSYDVKMKEKGDIPEGYSVSREKKERFSLILESASTNQTSMYLCASRQGVPGLNTGELFFGEGSRLTVL.

This sequence joins TRBV24-1 and TRBJ2-1; TRBD2 agrees at 7 bases. Germline loops: CDR1 KGHDR, CDR2 SFDVKD. V gave up 1 base and J gave up 4 bases; unmatched junction bases: 6. CDR3 length: 16 amino acids. CDR3 nucleotides: TGTGCCACCAGTGATTTTCGGGCTAGCGGTTACAATGAGCAGTTCTTC. Its translation: CATSDFRASGYNEQFF.

This sequence joins TRBV19 and TRBJ2-6; tentatively, D is TRBD1 (6 bases). The V and J ends lost 3 bases and 9 bases respectively, with 24 bases between them. This CDR3 is built from 18 residues. The V gene's germline CDR1 is LNHDA and CDR2 SQIVND (reference sequence). CDR3: CASSMPQGYVTADNVLTF. For the CDR3, the DNA is TGTGCCAGTAGTATGCCACAGGGATATGTTACGGCGGACAACGTCCTGACTTTC.

The rearrangement joins TRBV7-8 to TRBJ2-3; possibly TRBD2 for D (5 bases). V was pared by 0 bases and J by 4 bases, with 11 bases between. CDR1 and CDR2 (germline): SGHVS, FQNEAQ. The CDR3 totals 15 residues. The CDR3 spells CASSLALDFPDTQYF. In DNA, the CDR3 is TGTGCCAGCAGCTTAGCCCTGGACTTTCCAGATACGCAGTATTTT.

CDR3 sequence (DNA): TGTGCCAGCAGTGAAATAGCGGGGGGAATTTCACAAGAGACCCAGTACTTC. Protein: CASSEIAGGISQETQYF. The chain is built from TRBV2 and TRBJ2-5; TRBD2 agrees at 10 bases. From germline, CDR1 is SNHLY and CDR2 FYNNEI. The CDR3 consists of 17 residues. V gave up 2 bases and J gave up 2 bases; unmatched junction bases: 8.

V and J are TRBV9 and TRBJ2-7, with TRBD2 identical over 8 bases. V lost 4 bases to trimming and J lost 2 bases; unmatched junction nucleotides: 8. Germline V gene sequence: CDR1 SGDLS, CDR2 YYNGEE. The CDR3 spans 15 residues. The DNA for the CDR3 is TGTGCCAGCAGCCCCCGGGGGGGGGAGACCTACGAGCAGTACTTC. Translated, it gives CASSPRGGETYEQYF.

The chain carries TRBV3-1 (or the pseudogene TRBV3-2) and TRBJ2-7; a weak D match, TRBD2 (6 bases). The germline gives CDR1 LGHDT, CDR2 YNNKEL (reference sequence). CDR3 size: 14 residues. V lost 0 bases and J 5 bases, leaving 11 bases between the germline ends. The CDR3 protein is CASSQDGGIDEQYF. The CDR3, as DNA: TGTGCCAGCAGCCAAGACGGCGGGATCGACGAGCAGTACTTC.